This is a list of T cell receptor beta chains from one sample in a study of regulatory T cells in long-lasting Graves disease. TCRdb reanalysed the multiplex PCR reads using MiXCR and keeps one entry per CDR3 protein. This repertoire shows roughly 400,000 distinct CDR3 sequences, about 15% found once; its top ten account for about 7.8%. Another study also made use of these data, one on T cells in Graves' hyperthyroidism and ophthalmopathy.

This sample comprised peripheral blood mononuclear cells (PBMCs), obtained at new diagnosis, from a patient treated with antithyroid drugs. The receptors were gathered from a middle-aged woman with Graves disease. CDR3s include the opening cysteine and the closing phenylalanine or tryptophan. Each record gives: CDR3 DNA, CDR3 protein, J gene, clone size, V gene, D gene. A D gene is named only where the DNA matches it firmly. Some rows mark clone size as missing; the rest say once, few, many or name a class of expanded clone.

TGTGCCAGCAGTTACACAGGGGCTCTTTTTACCGGGAGGGGGGTTGGTGAGCAGTTCTTC,CASSYTGALFTGRGVGEQFF,TRBJ2-1,-,TRBV6-2/TRBV6-3,-
TGCAGCGTTGACGTAACGGGCTATGGCTACACCTTC,CSVDVTGYGYTF,TRBJ1-2,few,TRBV29-1,-
TGTGCCAGCAGTGAGTGGTCACTCCTCGAGCAGTACTTC,CASSEWSLLEQYF,TRBJ2-7,many,TRBV2,-
TGTGCCTGGAGTCCACGGGCAGGGGGTATCACAGATACGCAGTATTTT,CAWSPRAGGITDTQYF,TRBJ2-3,many,TRBV30,TRBD1
TGTGCCAGCAGCCAGGGGACAGGGGCCGACGAGCAGTACTTC,CASSQGTGADEQYF,TRBJ2-7,-,TRBV3-1,TRBD1
TGTGCCAGCAGACTACTAGCGGGAGCCTACAATGAGCAGTTCTTC,CASRLLAGAYNEQFF,TRBJ2-1,many,TRBV12-3/TRBV12-4,TRBD2
TGTGCTAGTGGTTTCACCACGGACAGGGGAAATCAGCCCCAGCATTTT,CASGFTTDRGNQPQHF,TRBJ1-5,many,TRBV12-5,TRBD1
TGTGCCAGCAGCGGGGGACACATGAACACTGAAGCTTTCTTT,CASSGGHMNTEAFF,TRBJ1-1,-,TRBV9,-
TGTGCCAGCAGTTCGCAAGCGGGAGGTTACGAGCAGTACTTC,CASSSQAGGYEQYF,TRBJ2-7,many,TRBV6-5,TRBD2
TGTGCCAGCAGCCTGAAGTCTAGCGGGAGGGCCGTCAACACCGGGGAGCTGTTTTTT,CASSLKSSGRAVNTGELFF,TRBJ2-2,many,TRBV9,TRBD2
TGTGCCAGCAGTTACCCTACTAGCGGGAGTAGTACCGGGGAGCTGTTTTTT,CASSYPTSGSSTGELFF,TRBJ2-2,many,TRBV27,TRBD2
TGCAGTGCTAGAGACGGGACAGGGATTTACAATGAGCAGTTCTTC,CSARDGTGIYNEQFF,TRBJ2-1,-,TRBV20-1,TRBD1
TGTGCCAGTAGACCAAGAGGGGGGGTAAACACTGAAGCTTTCTTT,CASRPRGGVNTEAFF,TRBJ1-1,many,TRBV19,-
TGCAGTGCTAGAGATTCGGGGACAGTTGAAGCTTTCTTT,CSARDSGTVEAFF,TRBJ1-1,-,TRBV20-1,TRBD1
TGTGCCAGCAGCCCCACATTCAGGGCGGGAGGAGTGAACACCGGGGAGCTGTTTTTT,CASSPTFRAGGVNTGELFF,TRBJ2-2,-,TRBV3-1,TRBD2